This T cell receptor (beta chain) was obtained from a study of CXCR3-negative and CXCR3-positive naive CD8 T cells. As for this clonotype: Its antigen is not known.

The study made its TRB cDNA libraries by 5' RACE, adding UMI labels. No DNA is given; TCRdb re-called the 5' RACE reads and lists each CDR3 protein once. Here the sample table reports roughly 41,000 distinct CDR3 sequences. Study results and caveats: Comparably high diversity marked both naive subsets, whereas memory CD8+ cells had much lower diversity. In naive cells, CXCR3-negative and CXCR3-positive subsets had similar TRBV-TRBJ usage; memory cells differed.

Every CD8+ subset sample held about 300,000 flow-sorted cells, done in triplicate. The sequence came from a human donor in good health. Some clones in this sample may be carry-over from other donors' samples. Sequencing was done on a sample of memory CD8+ T cells from blood.

The CDR3 sequence: CASSLGPSYEQYF. The V gene is TRBV12-3 or TRBV12-4, the J gene TRBJ2-7. The CDR3 covers 13 residues.